The subject of this entry is one T cell receptor (beta chain). The data were taken from a study of T-cell reconstitution after alpha-beta-depleted transplantation in children. V was pared by 10 bases and J by 1 base, with 13 bases between. This CDR3 contains 13 residues. Germline loops: CDR1 KGHSH, CDR2 LQKENI. The TCRbeta library incorporated unique molecular identifiers. Via MiXCR, TCRdb re-called the PCR reads, giving one row per CDR3 protein. This table has about 500,000 distinct CDR3 sequences, about 31% appearing once. The source of this sequence is a human donor who donated a stem cell graft to a child with aplastic anemia. The material sequenced was PBMCs from the stem cell graft donor, taken from the stem cell graft. The chain recombines TRBV18 with TRBJ1-1; possibly TRBD1 for D (6 bases). The CDR3 coding sequence is TGTGCCAACTTAAAGACAGGGAACACTGAAGCTTTCTTT. Protein product: CANLKTGNTEAFF. The variable domain in full, completed from reference TRBV18 and TRBJ1-1, reads NAGVMQNPRHLVRRRGQEARLRCSPMKGHSHVYWYRQLPEEGLKFMVYLQKENIIDESGMPKERFSAEFPKEGPSILRIQQVVRGDSAAYFCANLKTGNTEAFFGQGTRLTVV.